These T cell receptor beta chains were read from a single sample in a study of blood T cell repertoires in COVID-19. TCRdb's table, derived via immunoSEQ multiplex PCR, lists solely in-frame clones and lacks some. Of under 300,000 clones in the sample, around 81% are singletons; the top ten hold roughly 2%. Specimen: peripheral blood. The receptor source for this set is a man aged 25 to 40 who had recovered from COVID-19. CDR3s include the opening cysteine and the closing phenylalanine or tryptophan. A D gene is named only where the DNA matches it firmly. The size field is filled for only some rows; it gives once, few, many or a size class.

v_gene: TRBV18
d_gene: TRBD1
abundance: NA
len: 15
j_gene: TRBJ1-4
CDR3aa: CASSQTGGVNEKLFF
CDR3nt: TGTGCCAGCTCACAAACAGGGGGCGTTAATGAAAAACTGTTTTTT

v_gene: TRBV28
d_gene: TRBD2
abundance: NA
len: 15
j_gene: TRBJ2-5
CDR3aa: CASSTTSVIMKTQYF
CDR3nt: TGTGCCAGCAGCACCACTAGCGTGATAATGAAGACCCAGTACTTC

v_gene: TRBV5-4
d_gene: TRBD1
abundance: NA
len: 13
j_gene: TRBJ1-4
CDR3aa: CASSLAGGEKLFF
CDR3nt: TGTGCCAGCAGCTTGGCAGGGGGTGAAAAACTGTTTTTT

v_gene: TRBV3-1/TRBV3-2
d_gene: TRBD1
abundance: NA
len: 21
j_gene: TRBJ2-3
CDR3aa: CASSQEGTGRFLSSMLDTQYF
CDR3nt: TGTGCCAGCAGCCAAGAGGGGACAGGGCGCTTTTTAAGTTCTATGCTGGATACGCAGTATTTT

v_gene: TRBV5-4
d_gene: TRBD1
abundance: NA
len: 15
j_gene: TRBJ2-3
CDR3aa: CASSTRDRYTDTQYF
CDR3nt: TGTGCCAGCAGTACCCGGGACAGATATACAGATACGCAGTATTTT

v_gene: TRBV6-2/TRBV6-3
d_gene: NA
abundance: NA
len: 16
j_gene: TRBJ2-5
CDR3aa: CASSYELGALQETQYF
CDR3nt: TGTGCCAGCAGTTACGAACTGGGCGCTCTTCAAGAGACCCAGTACTTC

v_gene: TRBV12-5
d_gene: TRBD2
abundance: NA
len: 16
j_gene: TRBJ2-2
CDR3aa: CASGLRLADGTGELFF
CDR3nt: TGTGCTAGTGGTTTGAGGCTAGCGGACGGTACCGGGGAGCTGTTTTTT

v_gene: TRBV19
d_gene: NA
abundance: NA
len: 15
j_gene: TRBJ1-5
CDR3aa: CASRGFWTGGQPQHF
CDR3nt: TGTGCCAGTAGAGGCTTCTGGACGGGAGGACAGCCCCAGCATTTT

v_gene: TRBV28
d_gene: TRBD1
abundance: NA
len: 13
j_gene: TRBJ2-1
CDR3aa: CASISGQGSEQFF
CDR3nt: TGTGCCAGCATCTCCGGACAGGGCAGCGAGCAGTTCTTC

v_gene: TRBV28
d_gene: TRBD2
abundance: NA
len: 17
j_gene: TRBJ2-5
CDR3aa: CASSGGRLAGVQETQYF
CDR3nt: TGTGCCAGCAGTGGGGGACGGCTAGCGGGGGTCCAAGAGACCCAGTACTTC

v_gene: TRBV5-3
d_gene: TRBD2
abundance: NA
len: 18
j_gene: TRBJ2-1
CDR3aa: CARSLYLAGGLPYNEQFF
CDR3nt: TGTGCCAGAAGCTTGTACCTAGCGGGGGGCCTTCCCTACAATGAGCAGTTCTTC

v_gene: TRBV3-1/TRBV3-2
d_gene: NA
abundance: once
len: 13
j_gene: TRBJ1-2
CDR3aa: CASSPPLGGGYTF
CDR3nt: TGTGCCAGCAGCCCTCCTCTAGGTGGGGGCTACACCTTC

v_gene: TRBV13
d_gene: NA
abundance: few
len: 13
j_gene: TRBJ2-2
CDR3aa: CASSKGVTGELFF
CDR3nt: TGTGCCAGCAGCAAAGGGGTCACCGGGGAGCTGTTTTTT

v_gene: TRBV20-1
d_gene: NA
abundance: NA
len: 15
j_gene: TRBJ2-2
CDR3aa: CSASLFGGASGELFF
CDR3nt: TGCAGTGCTAGTCTTTTTGGCGGGGCCAGCGGGGAGCTGTTTTTT

v_gene: TRBV6-5
d_gene: TRBD1
abundance: NA
len: 14
j_gene: TRBJ1-2
CDR3aa: CASSQSRGNYGYTF
CDR3nt: TGTGCCAGCAGCCAAAGCAGGGGGAACTATGGCTACACCTTC

v_gene: TRBV6-5
d_gene: NA
abundance: NA
len: 14
j_gene: TRBJ2-7
CDR3aa: CASSFNRDGYEQYF
CDR3nt: TGTGCCAGCAGTTTCAACAGGGACGGCTACGAGCAGTACTTC

v_gene: TRBV25-1
d_gene: TRBD1
abundance: NA
len: 14
j_gene: TRBJ1-4
CDR3aa: CASSPGQGREKLFF
CDR3nt: TGTGCCAGCAGTCCGGGACAGGGAAGGGAAAAACTGTTTTTT

v_gene: TRBV2
d_gene: TRBD1
abundance: NA
len: 13
j_gene: TRBJ1-2
CDR3aa: CASGQGKNYGYTF
CDR3nt: TGTGCCAGCGGACAGGGAAAAAACTATGGCTACACCTTC